Presented here are 22 T cell receptor beta chains from one specimen sequenced in a study of beta chain features in type 1 diabetes. All of the isolated RNA was reverse transcribed, so expressed TCRB transcripts were sequenced. TCRdb's copy holds only in-frame clones and misses some; the assay was immunoSEQ multiplex PCR. This table holds 350,000 to 450,000 clones, less than 15% found once. The material sequenced was naive CD4+ T cells from blood. The origin of the receptors is a woman aged 18-35 years in good health.

This clone was recorded a few times. V is TRBV28 and J is TRBJ1-3; 7 bases match TRBD1. With V trimmed by 6 bases and J by 4 bases, 6 bases remained unmatched. Germline-derived CDR1 and CDR2 are MDHEN and SYDVKM. The CDR3 is 14 amino acids. The DNA of the CDR3 is TGTGCCAGCAGGTCCGGGACAGTAGGAAACACCATATATTTT. The encoded protein is CASRSGTVGNTIYF.

Regarding this clone: The junction departs from germline at one end; a sequencing error may be responsible. This chain connects TRBV7-7 to TRBJ2-1; weak D call: TRBD2 (5 bases). This CDR3 has 13 amino acids. Per germline, CDR1 SSHAT and CDR2 FNYEAQ (reference sequence). The CDR3 DNA sequence: TGTGCTAGCAGCTTAGCGCGGAACGGTGAGCAGTTCTTC. This translates into CASSLARNGEQFF.

This rearrangement joins TRBV19 to TRBJ2-7, with 10 bases fitting TRBD1. The V gene end was trimmed by 10 bases and the J gene end by 2 bases; junction bases not matched to a gene: 11. The CDR3 totals 15 residues. The germline CDR1 and CDR2 sequences are LNHDA and SQIVND (reference sequence). The DNA of the CDR3 is TGTGCCACCCGTTACCTGGGACAGGGGACCTACGAGCAGTACTTC. It encodes CATRYLGQGTYEQYF.

V usage is TRBV11-2 and J usage is TRBJ2-7; D is perhaps TRBD2 (7 bases). The CDR3 covers 16 residues. The V end lost 7 bases, the J end lost 0 bases, and 19 bases lay between the germline ends. CDR1 and CDR2 (germline): SGHAT, FQNNGV. CDR3 DNA sequence: TGTGCCAGCACCTCGTTGGGGGGGCTGTACTCCTACGAGCAGTACTTC. This sequence encodes CASTSLGGLYSYEQYF.

This clone was counted between two and nine times. The rearrangement joins TRBV7-2 to TRBJ1-2, with TRBD1 matching 7 bases. Germline lookup yields CDR1 SGHTA and CDR2 FQGNSA. Trimming cost V 3 bases and J 2 bases; bases outside gene matches: 3. The CDR3 spans 14 residues. The CDR3 sequence: CASSFRDSNYGYTF. As DNA, the CDR3 is TGTGCCAGCAGCTTCCGGGACAGCAACTATGGCTACACCTTC.

There are a few counts of this clone. The V and J genes are TRBV9 and TRBJ2-7, with D maybe TRBD2 (6 bases). This CDR3 comprises 15 residues. CDR1 and CDR2 from the germline V gene are SGDLS and YYNGEE. The V end lost 3 bases, the J end lost 3 bases, and 16 bases lay between the germline ends. CDR3 sequence: CASSAGGTGLYEQYF. CDR3 DNA sequence: TGTGCCAGCAGCGCGGGCGGGACGGGGCTCTACGAGCAGTACTTC.

This clone was seen a handful of times. V and J are TRBV29-1 and TRBJ2-7; the match to TRBD1 covers 8 bases. The CDR3 is 13 residues long. Germline V gene data show CDR1 as SQVTM and CDR2 as ANQGSEA. V lost 1 base to trimming and J lost 5 bases; unmatched junction nucleotides: 4. CDR3 in DNA: TGCAGCGTTGAAGGCAGGGGGCTAGACGAGCAGTACTTC. This translates into CSVEGRGLDEQYF.

This clone was seen a handful of times. J is TRBJ1-1 and V is TRBV30; 7 bases fit TRBD1. Germline V gives CDR1 GTSNPN, CDR2 SVGIG (reference sequence). The J segment lost 7 bases and the V segment lost 2 bases, leaving 7 bases of the junction unmatched. The CDR3 consists of 13 residues. The CDR3 loop is CAWSLPWDSEAFF. As DNA, the CDR3 is TGTGCCTGGAGTCTCCCCTGGGACAGTGAAGCTTTCTTT.

This clone has more than one count but fewer than ten. The chain combines TRBV30 with TRBJ1-1, with TRBD1 matching over 7 bases. This CDR3 has 15 residues. The V gene end was trimmed by 5 bases and the J gene end by 4 bases; junction bases not matched to a gene: 13. Germline CDR1 and CDR2: GTSNPN and SVGIG (reference sequence). CDR3 nucleotides: TGTGCCTGGGAGGGACAGATCGGAGGGAGCACTGAAGCTTTCTTT. Translation: CAWEGQIGGSTEAFF.

The V and J genes are TRBV30 and TRBJ2-7; 7 bases are a match to TRBD1. CDR3 length: 14 amino acids. The J segment lost 9 bases and the V segment lost 2 bases, leaving 13 bases of the junction unmatched. Germline V gene sequence: CDR1 GTSNPN, CDR2 SVGIG (reference sequence). The CDR3 loop is CAWSMGQRESVQYF. CDR3 nucleotide sequence: TGTGCCTGGAGTATGGGACAGCGCGAGAGTGTGCAGTACTTC.

The chain carries TRBV19 and TRBJ2-7, with 7 bases aligning to TRBD1. This CDR3 is built from 13 residues. J gave up 4 bases and V 6 bases, and 6 bases lay outside the gene matches. In germline, CDR1 is LNHDA, CDR2 SQIVND (reference sequence). The CDR3 DNA is TGTGCCAGTAGAGGGGGCAGGGCTTACGAGCAGTACTTC. As protein: CASRGGRAYEQYF.

There are a few counts of this clone. The genes are TRBV13 and TRBJ1-4; 7 positions agree with TRBD1. This CDR3 is 15 amino acids long. V was clipped by 2 bases and J by 7 bases; unmatched bases: 7. The germline V gene encodes CDR1 PRHDT and CDR2 FYEKMQ (reference sequence). The CDR3 nucleotides are TGTGCCAGCAGCTTACGCTCAGGGGGACGTGAAAAACTGTTTTTT. It codes for CASSLRSGGREKLFF.

The chain joins TRBV30 to TRBJ2-7, with D possibly matching TRBD2 (6 bases). CDR1 is GTSNPN and CDR2 is SVGIG in the germline V gene (reference sequence). V was shortened by 7 bases and J by 4 bases, with 11 bases between the two germline ends. CDR3 length equals 11 residues. CDR3 residues: CASGEGYEQYF. The CDR3, as DNA: TGTGCCTCGGGAGAAGGGTACGAGCAGTACTTC.

This clone occurred a few times. This chain uses TRBV7-9 with TRBJ1-2; TRBD1 might be the D (5 bases). This CDR3 spans 16 amino acids. With 8 bases removed from V and 2 bases from J, the gap between germline ends came to 21 bases. Germline V lookup: CDR1 SEHNR, CDR2 FQNEAQ (reference sequence). The CDR3 DNA reads as TGTGCCAGCGCTTGGGGTTATGGACAACCCAACTATGGCTACACCTTC. This gives the protein CASAWGYGQPNYGYTF. Full variable domain (missing parts from reference TRBV7-9 and TRBJ1-2): DTGVSQNPRHKITKRGQNVTFRCDPISEHNRLYWYRQTLGQGPEFLTYFQNEAQLEKSRLLSDRFSAERPKGSFSTLEIQRTEQGDSAMYLCASAWGYGQPNYGYTFGSGTRLTVV.

This clone was counted a few times. This chain joins TRBV7-3 and TRBJ2-1, with TRBD1 as a possible D gene (6 bases). Per the germline V gene, CDR1 is SGHTA and CDR2 is FQGTGA. V dropped 3 bases and J dropped 5 bases, with 14 bases sitting between them. The CDR3 sequence is 15 residues long. In nucleotides, the CDR3 is TGTGCCAGCAGCTTTTGGGGGCGCGGCAACAATGAGCAGTTCTTC. The encoded protein is CASSFWGRGNNEQFF.

This clone showed up just a few times. The chain carries TRBV7-8 and TRBJ1-5, with TRBD1 identical over 7 bases. The germline V gene has CDR1 SGHVS and CDR2 FQNEAQ. The CDR3 has 17 residues. V dropped 1 base and J dropped 3; count of bases not matched to a gene: 9. The DNA for the CDR3 is TGTGCCAGCAGCTTAGAAGGCGTGGGACAGTTCAATCAGCCCCAGCATTTT. This codes for CASSLEGVGQFNQPQHF.

The chain links TRBV7-9 to TRBJ2-2; D is ambiguous. Germline loops: CDR1 SEHNR, CDR2 FQNEAQ (reference sequence). This CDR3 is built from 17 residues. Between the trimmed V and J ends, which lost 0 bases and 3 bases, there was a span of 14 bases. CDR3 coding DNA: TGTGCCAGCAGCTTAGCCCTAGTCAAGGTGCACACCGGGGAGCTGTTTTTT. Its protein is CASSLALVKVHTGELFF.

The chain links TRBV18 to TRBJ2-7; 7 bases fit TRBD1. Germline V gene sequence: CDR1 KGHSH, CDR2 LQKENI. The CDR3 totals 16 residues. The V segment lost 3 bases and the J segment 3 bases; nucleotides outside the gene matches: 11. The CDR3 is CASSPGRGTSSYEQYF. CDR3 nucleotides: TGTGCCAGCTCACCGGGCAGGGGGACCTCCAGCTACGAGCAGTACTTC.

The chain uses TRBV10-1 and TRBJ2-1; 9 nucleotides align to TRBD2. CDR3 length: 17 amino acids. Unmatched junction bases numbered 11, after V lost 3 bases and J lost 5 bases. CDR1 and CDR2 from the germline V gene are WNHNN and SYGVQD (reference sequence). CDR3 sequence reads: CASSETVTSGNHNEQFF. In DNA, the CDR3 is TGCGCCAGCAGTGAAACGGTGACTAGCGGTAATCACAATGAGCAGTTCTTC.

The chain links TRBV5-4 to TRBJ2-1; 11 bases are shared with TRBD2. There are 16 residues in the CDR3. Germline V gene lookup returns CDR1 SGHNT and CDR2 YYREEE (reference sequence). With 5 bases clipped from V and 4 bases from J, the junction kept 8 bases outside the gene matches. CDR3 coding DNA: TGTGCCAGCAGAACGACCGGGACTAGCGGATACAATGAGCAGTTCTTC. This translates into CASRTTGTSGYNEQFF.

The gene calls are TRBV10-3 and TRBJ2-1, with 10 bases aligning to TRBD2. J was trimmed by 7 bases and V by 4 bases; bases with no gene match: 7. Germline V gene lookup returns CDR1 ENHRY and CDR2 SYGVKD. The CDR3 totals 15 residues. The CDR3 spells CAISGASGSLNEQFF. DNA of the CDR3: TGTGCCATCAGTGGGGCTAGCGGGAGTTTGAATGAGCAGTTCTTC.

This chain joins TRBV5-5 and TRBJ2-3; 8 bases fit TRBD2. The CDR3 runs 15 residues. Per the germline V gene, CDR1 is SGHKS and CDR2 is YYEKEE (reference sequence). The V and J ends lost 4 bases and 5 bases, in that order; junction bases with no gene match: 9. CDR3 amino acids: CASSPGLGGGDTQYF. The DNA of the CDR3 is TGTGCCAGCAGCCCGGGACTAGGAGGCGGAGATACGCAGTATTTT.